The text below deals with one TCR beta chain. Its target is unknown. This sample was taken from a study of blood T cells in healthy people across ages. CDR3 length: 15 residues. Germline V CDR1 and CDR2: SQVTM, ANQGSEA. Trimming took 3 bases from V and 2 from J, leaving 11 bases between them. Each donor was a healthy Caucasian individual from Russia, aged roughly 6 to 90. Study observations and caveats: Donors of long life had a larger count of naive CD4+ cells and greater diversity than aged donors.

Combining a sample-barcoded 5' primer with a J-beta primer mix, a second PCR ran for about 6 to 12 cycles. TCRdb re-analysed the 5' RACE reads in MiXCR, keeping a single row per CDR3 protein. The top ten hold 9.4% of the sample, which has around 700,000 distinct CDR3 sequences, around 25% seen once. This sample also belongs to another study, concerning T cells of mothers and their children. That work states: The study recruited a few healthy Caucasian mothers and their six children as donors.

The clonotype comes from a boy younger than 18 in good health. The specimen was blood. This sequence joins TRBV29-1 and TRBJ2-6; weak D call: TRBD2 (5 bases). The DNA for the CDR3 is TGCAGCGTTGAGTTAGGGAGCACTGGGGCCAACGTCCTGACTTTC. This encodes CSVELGSTGANVLTF.